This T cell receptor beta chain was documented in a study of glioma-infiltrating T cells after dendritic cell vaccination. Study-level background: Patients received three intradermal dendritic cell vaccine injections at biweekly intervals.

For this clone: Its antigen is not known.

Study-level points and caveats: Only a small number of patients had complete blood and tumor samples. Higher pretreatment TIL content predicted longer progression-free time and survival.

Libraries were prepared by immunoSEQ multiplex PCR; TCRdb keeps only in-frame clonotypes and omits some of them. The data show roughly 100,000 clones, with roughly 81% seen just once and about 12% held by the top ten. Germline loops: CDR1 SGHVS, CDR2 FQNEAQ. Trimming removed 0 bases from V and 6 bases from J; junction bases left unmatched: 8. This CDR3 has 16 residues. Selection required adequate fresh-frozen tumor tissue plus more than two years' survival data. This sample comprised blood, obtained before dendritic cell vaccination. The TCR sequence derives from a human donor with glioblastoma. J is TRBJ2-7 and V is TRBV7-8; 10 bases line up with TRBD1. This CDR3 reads CASSLAGTGVSGEQYF. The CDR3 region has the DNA TGTGCCAGCAGCTTAGCCGGGACAGGGGTATCCGGCGAGCAGTACTTC.